Listed here are 26 T cell receptor beta chains from one sample, sequenced in a study of blood T cell repertoires in COVID-19. The repertoire was sequenced with immunoSEQ multiplex PCR; TCRdb's copy has only in-frame clones and lacks some. The sample lists 280,000 or so clones, 88% seen once, with more than 6.5% in the top ten. Sequencing was performed on peripheral blood. The receptor set was obtained from a woman aged 25 to 39 who had recovered from COVID-19.

The chain combines TRBV6-4 with TRBJ1-1; no reliable D call. The germline V gene encodes CDR1 MRHNA and CDR2 SNTAGT. CDR3 size: 13 residues. V was shortened by 5 bases and J by 4 bases, with 11 bases between the two germline ends. The CDR3 sequence: CASSSDHSTEAFF. DNA of the CDR3: TGTGCCAGCAGTTCAGATCACAGCACTGAAGCTTTCTTT.

V and J are TRBV7-3 and TRBJ1-6; the D is unclear. The CDR3 is 11 residues long. V gave up 6 bases and J gave up 8 bases, with 5 bases separating them. The germline V gene has CDR1 SGHTA and CDR2 FQGTGA. The CDR3 sequence is CASSTYSPLHF. CDR3 nucleotides: TGTGCCAGCAGTACTTATTCACCCCTCCACTTT.

The J gene is TRBJ2-2, the V gene TRBV4-3, with 12 bases lining up with TRBD2. The germline V gene has CDR1 LGHNA and CDR2 YSLEER. V shed 4 bases, J shed 4 bases, and the junction held 7 bases outside the gene matches. The CDR3 runs 17 residues. The CDR3 DNA follows: TGCGCCAGCAGCCCAAGGACTAGCGGGGAGGGCACCGGGGAGCTGTTTTTT. Protein product: CASSPRTSGEGTGELFF.

The rearrangement joins TRBV27 to TRBJ2-3, with 9 bases fitting TRBD2. With V trimmed by 8 bases and J by 5 bases, 17 bases remained unmatched. The CDR3 sequence is 17 residues long. CDR1 is MNHEY and CDR2 is SMNVEV in the germline V gene (reference sequence). CDR3 protein: CASSKIAVAGAGDTQYF. CDR3 DNA: TGTGCCAGCTCTAAGATTGCTGTAGCGGGGGCCGGAGATACGCAGTATTTT.

The chain has TRBV27 and TRBJ2-1; D not resolved. The V gene's germline CDR1 is MNHEY and CDR2 SMNVEV (reference sequence). Trimming shortened V by 5 bases and J by 0 bases, and 11 bases separated the two germline ends. This CDR3 contains 15 residues. CDR3 region: CASSLGSSSYNEQFF. The CDR3 nucleotides read TGTGCCAGCAGTCTGGGCAGCAGCTCCTACAATGAGCAGTTCTTC.

The chain is built from TRBV19 and TRBJ2-1, with D possibly being TRBD2 (6 bases). CDR1 and CDR2 from the germline V gene are LNHDA and SQIVND (reference sequence). V was cut by 4 bases and J by 8 bases, with 30 bases left in between. This CDR3 comprises 19 residues. The CDR3 is CASSRKGYRGGLPGDEQFF. CDR3 in DNA: TGTGCCAGTAGTAGAAAGGGATATCGGGGAGGCCTTCCCGGCGATGAGCAGTTCTTC.

This clone was picked up a small number of times. The chain has TRBV9 and TRBJ2-6, with D uncertain. CDR3 length: 15 residues. CDR1 is SGDLS and CDR2 is YYNGEE in the germline V gene. Trimming removed 0 bases from V and 0 bases from J, with 4 bases in between. CDR3 in amino acids: CASSVGGSGANVLTF. The CDR3 DNA reads TGTGCCAGCAGCGTAGGAGGCTCTGGGGCCAACGTCCTGACTTTC.

This chain connects TRBV7-7 to TRBJ2-3; 14 nucleotides agree with TRBD2. This CDR3 comprises 16 residues. The V and J ends lost 3 bases and 3 bases, in that order; junction bases with no gene match: 2. Germline CDR1 SSHAT, CDR2 FNYEAQ (reference sequence). Here the CDR3 reads CASSFGTSGGTDTQYF. The DNA of the CDR3 is TGTGCCAGCAGCTTCGGGACTAGCGGGGGAACAGATACGCAGTATTTT.

V and J are TRBV4-1 and TRBJ2-6; D remains unclear. Between the trimmed V and J ends, which lost 4 bases and 0 bases, there was a span of 7 bases. CDR3 length: 15 amino acids. Germline CDR1 reads MGHRA; CDR2 reads YSYEKL. CDR3 in amino acids: CASSPPLSGANVLTF. CDR3 DNA: TGCGCCAGCAGCCCCCCCCTCTCTGGGGCCAACGTCCTGACTTTC.

V gene TRBV5-1 combines with J gene TRBJ1-4; a possible D gene is TRBD1 (5 bases). Germline lookup yields CDR1 SGHRS and CDR2 YFSETQ. Trimming stripped 4 bases from V and 4 bases from J, with 11 bases between. The CDR3 sequence is 14 residues long. The CDR3 loop is CASSPGLLNEKLFF. DNA of the CDR3: TGCGCCAGCAGCCCGGGACTCCTTAATGAAAAACTGTTTTTT.

The V call is TRBV18, the J call TRBJ2-4; 9 nucleotides align to TRBD1. Germline V gene data show CDR1 as KGHSH and CDR2 as LQKENI. Trimming cost V 2 bases and J 8 bases; bases outside gene matches: 4. The CDR3 is 14 amino acids. CDR3 DNA sequence: TGTGCCAGCTCACCATCGGGACAGGGAGACATTCAGTACTTC. This encodes CASSPSGQGDIQYF.

This clone was detected once. This chain uses TRBV4-3 with TRBJ1-2; D not resolved. This CDR3 is 16 amino acids long. Germline V gene lookup returns CDR1 LGHNA and CDR2 YSLEER. The V gene lost 0 bases and the J gene lost 7 bases, with 18 bases spanning the gap. The CDR3 loop is CASSQEGGFPPSGYTF. The CDR3 nucleotides read TGCGCCAGCAGCCAAGAAGGAGGGTTCCCACCCAGTGGCTACACCTTC.

V and J are TRBV28 and TRBJ2-7, with D perhaps matching TRBD2 (6 bases). CDR1 is MDHEN, CDR2 SYDVKM, per germline. With 2 bases removed from V and 2 bases from J, the gap between germline ends came to 16 bases. The CDR3 contains 16 residues. As DNA, the CDR3 is TGTGCCAGCAGTTTAGAACCGGGGACGGGAGCCTACGAGCAGTACTTC. This codes for CASSLEPGTGAYEQYF. Full variable domain (missing parts from reference TRBV28 and TRBJ2-7): DVKVTQSSRYLVKRTGEKVFLECVQDMDHENMFWYRQDPGLGLRLIYFSYDVKMKEKGDIPEGYSVSREKKERFSLILESASTNQTSMYLCASSLEPGTGAYEQYFGPGTRLTVT.

For the CDR3, the DNA is TGTGCCAGCAGCCAACAGGGGACCGAGACTAACTATGGCTACACCTTC. It yields the protein CASSQQGTETNYGYTF. The J gene is TRBJ1-2, the V gene TRBV3-1 (or the pseudogene TRBV3-2); a possible D gene is TRBD1 (6 bases). This CDR3 has 16 amino acids. V was cut by 2 bases and J by 0 bases, with 13 bases left in between. CDR1 and CDR2 (germline): LGHDT, YNNKEL (reference sequence).

V and J are TRBV7-9 and TRBJ1-2; maybe TRBD1 (5 bases). The V end lost 2 bases, the J end lost 8 bases, and 12 bases lay between the germline ends. Germline CDR1 reads SEHNR; CDR2 reads FQNEAQ (reference sequence). This CDR3 has 13 residues. The CDR3 nucleotides read TGTGCCAGCAGCTTATTCGATGGGGCGGGCTACACCTTC. It specifies CASSLFDGAGYTF.

The CDR3 spells CASSETSGVAGTQYF. CDR3 DNA sequence: TGTGCCAGCAGTGAAACTAGCGGGGTAGCCGGGACCCAGTACTTC. The chain carries TRBV6-1 and TRBJ2-5, with 10 bases matching TRBD2. V dropped 2 bases and J dropped 7; count of bases not matched to a gene: 7. This CDR3 contains 15 residues. The germline CDR1 and CDR2 sequences are MNHNS and SASEGT.

V usage is TRBV20-1 and J usage is TRBJ2-3, with unresolved D. Germline loops: CDR1 DFQATT, CDR2 SNEGSKA (reference sequence). V was clipped by 3 bases and J by 2 bases, with 12 bases between them. The CDR3 runs to 14 residues. DNA for the CDR3: TGCAGTGCTAGTCGGCTAGGAACCACAGATACGCAGTATTTT. Protein product: CSASRLGTTDTQYF.

The chain links TRBV29-1 to TRBJ2-1; TRBD1 matches 7 bases. Looked up from germline, CDR1 is SQVTM and CDR2 is ANQGSEA. The junction had 12 bases not matched to a gene; V was cut back by 2 bases and J by 5 bases. The CDR3 is 16 residues long. CDR3 in amino acids: CSVERGLAGLNNEQFF. CDR3 DNA: TGCAGCGTTGAAAGGGGGCTAGCAGGATTGAACAATGAGCAGTTCTTC.

The chain carries TRBV19 and TRBJ2-7; D gene ambiguous. The CDR3 extends over 11 amino acids. V was clipped by 5 bases and J by 4 bases, with 6 bases between them. Germline CDR1 and CDR2: LNHDA and SQIVND (reference sequence). CDR3 bases: TGTGCCAGTAGTTCCTTTTACGAGCAGTACTTC. Residues: CASSSFYEQYF. The whole variable domain, remainder taken from reference TRBV19 and TRBJ2-7, is DGGITQSPKYLFRKEGQNVTLSCEQNLNHDAMYWYRQDPGQGLRLIYYSQIVNDFQKGDIAEGYSVSREKKESFPLTVTSAQKNPTAFYLCASSSFYEQYFGPGTRLTVT.

The V gene is TRBV5-5, the J gene TRBJ1-1, with 10 bases identical to TRBD1. Germline assignment: CDR1 SGHKS and CDR2 YYEKEE (reference sequence). This CDR3 is 16 amino acids long. J was trimmed by 0 bases and V by 7 bases; bases with no gene match: 9. This chain's CDR3 is CASYAGQGIMNTEAFF. CDR3 bases: TGTGCCAGCTACGCGGGACAGGGGATAATGAACACTGAAGCTTTCTTT.

The chain is built from TRBV28 and TRBJ1-2; 8 bases are a match to TRBD1. The ends lost 3 bases at V and 7 bases at J; junction bases unmatched: 7. The CDR3 has 14 amino acids. The germline gives CDR1 MDHEN, CDR2 SYDVKM. CDR3 DNA sequence: TGTGCCAGCAGTTTCGGCACAGGGGGGGTTGGCTACACCTTC. Encoded protein: CASSFGTGGVGYTF.

This rearrangement joins TRBV28 to TRBJ1-2; possible D gene TRBD1, 6 bases. V lost 2 bases to trimming and J lost 4 bases, with 11 bases between them. The CDR3 has 14 residues. Germline values: CDR1 MDHEN, CDR2 SYDVKM. In DNA form, the CDR3 reads TGTGCCAGCAGTTTAAGAGGGGGAAGCTATGGCTACACCTTC. Translation: CASSLRGGSYGYTF.

V usage is TRBV13 and J usage is TRBJ2-1; 7 bases fit TRBD2. CDR1 is PRHDT and CDR2 is FYEKMQ in the germline V gene (reference sequence). Trimming removed 5 bases from V and 6 bases from J; junction bases left unmatched: 10. CDR3 size: 15 residues. The CDR3 sequence is CASSRGEGEGNEQFF. Here the CDR3 DNA reads TGTGCCAGCAGCCGGGGGGAGGGTGAGGGCAATGAGCAGTTCTTC. Full variable domain (missing parts from reference TRBV13 and TRBJ2-1): AAGVIQSPRHLIKEKRETATLKCYPIPRHDTVYWYQQGPGQDPQFLISFYEKMQSDKGSIPDRFSAQQFSDYHSELNMSSLELGDSALYFCASSRGEGEGNEQFFGPGTRLTVL.

This chain links TRBV28 with TRBJ1-4; D not resolved. Germline V gene sequence: CDR1 MDHEN, CDR2 SYDVKM. The V and J ends lost 8 bases and 8 bases respectively, with 9 bases between them. The CDR3 has 11 amino acids. This CDR3 reads CASRGGEKLFF. CDR3 DNA: TGTGCCAGCCGGGGAGGAGAAAAACTGTTTTTT.

V is TRBV28 and J is TRBJ1-1; TRBD1 aligns across 7 bases. With V trimmed by 1 base and J by 8 bases, 10 bases remained unmatched. The CDR3 length is 15 residues. Germline assignment: CDR1 MDHEN and CDR2 SYDVKM. The CDR3 loop reads CASSLSGQVGSEAFF. The CDR3 nucleotides are TGTGCCAGCAGTTTATCCGGACAGGTAGGGTCGGAAGCTTTCTTT.

In this sample, this clone turned up once. V gene TRBV28 combines with J gene TRBJ2-6, with D perhaps TRBD2 (6 bases). The CDR3 runs to 18 residues. The ends were cut back, 5 bases at V and 0 bases at J, with 17 bases in the middle. Germline V gene sequence: CDR1 MDHEN, CDR2 SYDVKM. The CDR3 reads CASSPPGLMASGANVLTF. Written as DNA, the CDR3 is TGTGCCAGCAGTCCCCCGGGACTGATGGCCTCTGGGGCCAACGTCCTGACTTTC.